What follows describes a single T cell receptor (beta chain). From germline, CDR1 is SNHLY and CDR2 FYNNEI. The CDR3 length is 16 residues. V lost 5 bases and J 7 bases, leaving 20 bases between the germline ends. Sequencing was performed with immunoSEQ multiplex PCR; in TCRdb, only in-frame clones are kept and a portion is missing. The table records over 100,000 clones, about 89% of them present only once. The data were taken from a study of T cell responses to AZD1222 COVID-19 vaccine. This chain connects TRBV2 to TRBJ1-4, with a tentative D call TRBD1 (5 bases). This specimen was peripheral blood, taken on day 0 of AZD1222 vaccination. This sequence was found in an adult in good health. For the CDR3, the DNA is TGTGCCAGCAGTCTCCGGGCCGAGGGGAGGGGTGAAAAACTGTTTTTT. This gives the protein CASSLRAEGRGEKLFF.